The text below deals with one TCR beta chain. Its specificity is not known. Germline V gives CDR1 MNHEY, CDR2 SMNVEV (reference sequence). The ends lost 4 bases at V and 4 bases at J; junction bases unmatched: 5. This CDR3 region has 15 residues. Naive CD8 cells comprised CD45RO-negative, CCR7-positively selected cells, excluding terminally differentiated effector memory CD45RA+ cells. The sample comes from a study of shared clonotypes between healthy human individuals. Broader study findings: An effect of sequencing depth on clonotype sharing among donors was expected.

Deep-level assay runs were performed. Genomic DNA of every subset was divided equally among multiple immunoSEQ plates. Sorted-subset replicate PCR reactions were performed with 200 ng DNA, corresponding to 25,000 to 35,000 T cell genomes. Generated by immunoSEQ multiplex PCR, the TCRdb table keeps only in-frame clones and is missing some. The top ten hold 24% of the sample, which has about 820,000 clones, 85% to 95% seen once. The sequence was collected from a man aged 25-45 years in good health. Sequenced: naive CD8+ T cells sorted from blood. The rearrangement joins TRBV27 to TRBJ2-1; TRBD2 aligns across 9 bases. The CDR3 region is CASSWAGGGYNEQFF. Here the CDR3 DNA reads TGTGCCAGCAGTTGGGCGGGAGGGGGTTACAATGAGCAGTTCTTC.